This T cell receptor beta chain is from a study of T cell repertoires in cytomegalovirus infection. Study details: CMV infection plus the matching HLA type was flagged by public TCR beta signatures.

This clonotype was picked up a small number of times. Its target is unknown. CDR3 length: 14 residues. Germline V lookup: CDR1 SGHNT, CDR2 YENEEA. Trimming pared 3 bases from V and 6 bases from J, leaving 15 bases between. Study-level findings and limits: CMV-specific HLA-C-restricted TCR beta clonotypes dominated the ex vivo response. Summed frequency of public TCR beta families distinguished CMV carriers with the relevant HLA.

TCRdb re-derived calls from the reads in MiXCR, one entry per CDR3 protein. This sample has 150,000 to 200,000 distinct CDR3 sequences, with about 21% found just once. Sample: PBMCs. The chain recombines TRBV11-3 with TRBJ2-7, with a tentative D call TRBD2 (6 bases). The source of this sequence is a human donor in good health (CMV status not recorded). Some clones in this sample may be carry-over from other donors' samples. The CDR3 DNA sequence: TGTGCCAGCAGCTTTGGGGGGTCAATTTCCGAGCAGTACTTC. It is translated as CASSFGGSISEQYF.